This T cell receptor beta chain was found in a study of control samples from healthy donors and cancer patients. Produced via immunoSEQ multiplex PCR; TCRdb's table is partial and in-frame only. Among around 28,000 clones listed, roughly 89% were seen once. In germline, CDR1 is SQVTM, CDR2 ANQGSEA. The length of the CDR3 is 13 residues. Trimming pared 3 bases from V and 5 bases from J, leaving 8 bases between. The specimen was PBMCs. The receptor was isolated from a woman between 35 and 50 years old with lung cancer. The chain combines TRBV29-1 with TRBJ2-6; D not resolved. CDR3 in amino acids: CSVEVGRANVLTF. CDR3 in DNA: TGCAGCGTTGAGGTGGGTAGGGCCAACGTCCTGACTTTC.